These 25 T cell receptor beta chains were all obtained from the same sample, sequenced in a study of CD8 T cells in ankylosing spondylitis. The study, taken as a whole, reports: A TCR beta motif of 8 or 9 highly homologous variants appeared characteristic of ankylosing spondylitis blood.

Which antigens these TCRs recognize remains unknown. TCRdb reprocessed the 5' RACE reads via MiXCR and lists one record per CDR3 protein. The repertoire consists of 350,000 to 550,000 distinct CDR3 sequences, with 25% to 30% occurring once and the leading ten covering under 0.9%. The sequenced sample consisted of blood, either unsorted or a sorted T cell fraction (not recorded which). The receptor set was obtained from a male donor with ankylosing spondylitis.

This clonotype was picked up a small number of times. The chain is built from TRBV27 and TRBJ2-3, with D perhaps given as TRBD1 or TRBD2 (5 bases each). Germline CDR1 MNHEY, CDR2 SMNVEV (reference sequence). The CDR3 extends over 14 amino acids. Deletions cut 6 bases from V and 7 bases from J, with 17 bases between. DNA for the CDR3: TGTGCCAGCAGGGGGCTGAGGGCAGAAAATACGCAGTATTTT. This translates into CASRGLRAENTQYF.

This clonotype was found a few times. This chain joins TRBV29-1 and TRBJ2-2; perhaps TRBD2 as D (8 bases). From germline, CDR1 is SQVTM and CDR2 ANQGSEA. The CDR3 runs 15 residues. The V gene lost 4 bases and the J gene lost 3 bases, with 15 bases spanning the gap. CDR3 sequence: CSVAGGTEHTGELFF. The CDR3 DNA sequence: TGCAGCGTTGCGGGGGGGACAGAGCACACCGGGGAGCTGTTTTTT.

This clonotype was recorded many times. The chain employs TRBV7-8 and TRBJ2-3; D gene unclear. Germline CDR1 is SGHVS and CDR2 is FQNEAQ. Trimming took off 6 bases at V and 4 bases at J, with 14 bases between the two ends. The CDR3 totals 14 residues. This CDR3 is CASSPSRWADTQYF. Written as DNA, the CDR3 is TGTGCCAGCAGTCCCAGTCGGTGGGCAGATACGCAGTATTTT.

There are a few counts of this clonotype. CDR3 region: CASSLYGKVYEQYF. In nucleotides, the CDR3 is TGTGCCAGCAGCTTATACGGGAAGGTGTACGAGCAGTACTTC. V usage is TRBV11-2 and J usage is TRBJ2-7, with a tentative D call TRBD2 (5 bases). V was shortened by 2 bases and J by 4 bases, with 12 bases between the two germline ends. The germline CDR1 and CDR2 sequences are SGHAT and FQNNGV. CDR3 length: 14 residues.

This clonotype has only one observation. This chain connects TRBV10-2 to TRBJ1-2; 7 positions agree with TRBD1. Germline loops: CDR1 WSHSY, CDR2 SAAADI. Losses at the gene ends were 10 bases for V and 7 bases for J; bases not matched to a gene: 9. This CDR3 spans 12 amino acids. The CDR3 spells CAISEGARGYTF. The CDR3 coding sequence is TGCGCCATTAGCGAGGGGGCGCGTGGCTACACCTTC.

This clonotype was counted between two and nine times. V gene TRBV11-2 combines with J gene TRBJ2-7; 9 bases line up with TRBD2. Looked up from germline, CDR1 is SGHAT and CDR2 is FQNNGV. The CDR3 covers 15 residues. V was pared by 5 bases and J by 0 bases, with 5 bases of the junction left unmatched. The CDR3 DNA is TGTGCCAGCAGCGCGCGGGAGGGGTACTCCTACGAGCAGTACTTC. It is translated as CASSAREGYSYEQYF.

This clonotype was seen a handful of times. V gene TRBV2 combines with J gene TRBJ1-2; D call uncertain. The CDR3 contains 11 residues. Trimming left V 7 bases short and J 6 bases short, with 9 bases between. CDR1 and CDR2 (germline): SNHLY, FYNNEI. CDR3 nucleotide sequence: TGTGCCAGCAAGTATGCGGATGGCTACACCTTC. Protein: CASKYADGYTF.

The chain links TRBV5-4 to TRBJ2-5; no clear D. CDR1 is SGHNT and CDR2 is YYREEE in the germline V gene (reference sequence). The CDR3 extends over 14 amino acids. Trimming cost V 0 bases and J 5 bases, with 11 bases left between them. Written as DNA, the CDR3 is TGTGCCAGCAGCTTGGAGGTTTTTAGGGAGACCCAGTACTTC. It is translated as CASSLEVFRETQYF.

The table lists this clonotype with a few counts. CDR3 coding DNA: TGTGCCAGCAGCTCAATACTAGCGGGAGGGCCACGGGAGGCAGATACGCAGTATTTT. It translates to CASSSILAGGPREADTQYF. The chain links TRBV5-4 to TRBJ2-3; 13 positions agree with TRBD2. Germline values: CDR1 SGHNT, CDR2 YYREEE (reference sequence). V lost 3 bases and J lost 4; bases outside the gene matches: 14. This CDR3 spans 19 amino acids. The whole variable domain, remainder taken from reference TRBV5-4 and TRBJ2-3, is ETGVTQSPTHLIKTRGQQVTLRCSSQSGHNTVSWYQQALGQGPQFIFQYYREEENGRGNFPPRFSGLQFPNYSSELNVNALELDDSALYLCASSSILAGGPREADTQYFGPGTRLTVL.

The sample holds a few counts of this clonotype. The chain combines TRBV6-1 with TRBJ2-3; D might be TRBD1 (5 bases). CDR1 is MNHNS, CDR2 SASEGT, per germline. Trimming took 2 bases from V and 3 from J, leaving 9 bases between them. The CDR3 runs 14 residues. CDR3 sequence reads: CASSESRVTDTQYF. DNA for the CDR3: TGTGCCAGCAGTGAATCCAGGGTAACAGATACGCAGTATTTT.

The rearrangement links TRBV11-2 to TRBJ2-7; 8 bases are a match to TRBD1. Trimming took 5 bases from V and 4 from J; bases not matched to a gene: 7. This CDR3 is 14 amino acids long. Germline V CDR1 and CDR2: SGHAT, FQNNGV. The chain's CDR3 is CASSRRGQVYEQYF. The CDR3 bases are TGTGCCAGCAGCCGCCGGGGACAGGTTTACGAGCAGTACTTC.

This rearrangement joins TRBV7-2 to TRBJ1-3; D unclear. Germline lookup yields CDR1 SGHTA and CDR2 FQGNSA. The V end was cut by 1 base, the J end by 0 bases, with 10 bases between. CDR3 size: 16 residues. CDR3: CASSLGRTPSGNTIYF. The CDR3 bases are TGTGCCAGCAGCTTAGGAAGGACCCCCTCTGGAAACACCATATATTTT.

In its sample, this clonotype was seen a few times. V is TRBV4-1 and J is TRBJ2-1, with 9 bases identical to TRBD2. After removal of 0 bases from V and 7 bases from J, the junction contained 7 bases not matched to a gene. CDR1 and CDR2 from the germline V gene are MGHRA and YSYEKL. This CDR3 spans 16 amino acids. CDR3 sequence reads: CASSQDTREGWNEQFF. CDR3 bases: TGCGCCAGCAGCCAAGATACGCGGGAGGGTTGGAATGAGCAGTTCTTC.

This clonotype has just a few counts. The chain has TRBV3-1 and TRBJ1-4, with TRBD1 matching over 9 bases. The CDR3 loop spans 13 amino acids. V lost 6 bases and J lost 8; bases outside the gene matches: 4. Germline V CDR1 and CDR2: LGHDT, YNNKEL (reference sequence). The CDR3, as DNA: TGTGCCAGCAGGGACAGGGGAGGGGAAAAACTGTTTTTT. This translates into CASRDRGGEKLFF.

This clonotype was seen more than once but under ten times. The chain links TRBV5-1 to TRBJ2-2; D is undetermined. V was pared by 4 bases and J by 1 base, with 5 bases between. Germline V gene data show CDR1 as SGHRS and CDR2 as YFSETQ. The CDR3 consists of 13 residues. The DNA for the CDR3 is TGCGCCAGCAGCGATAAGAACACCGGGGAGCTGTTTTTT. Protein sequence: CASSDKNTGELFF.

The chain joins TRBV27 to TRBJ2-7; 9 bases are shared with TRBD2. J lost 4 bases, V lost 0 bases, and 4 bases had no gene match. Germline V gene lookup returns CDR1 MNHEY and CDR2 SMNVEV (reference sequence). The CDR3 runs to 15 residues. CDR3: CASSLSGTSPYEQYV. CDR3 nucleotide sequence: TGTGCCAGCAGTTTATCGGGGACTAGCCCGTACGAGCAGTACGTC.

In its sample, this clonotype was seen a few times. The chain carries TRBV5-1 and TRBJ2-7; D unclear. The ends were cut back, 0 bases at V and 1 base at J, with 8 bases in the middle. This CDR3 has 14 residues. Germline CDR1 SGHRS, CDR2 YFSETQ. CDR3: CASSLGAASYEQYF. CDR3 DNA: TGCGCCAGCAGCTTGGGGGCAGCGTCCTACGAGCAGTACTTC. Combining the CDR3 with reference TRBV5-1 and TRBJ2-7 gives the whole variable domain KAGVTQTPRYLIKTRGQQVTLSCSPISGHRSVSWYQQTPGQGLQFLFEYFSETQRNKGNFPGRFSGRQFSNSRSEMNVSTLELGDSALYLCASSLGAASYEQYFGPGTRLTVT.

A few counts support this clonotype. The chain uses TRBV3-1 and TRBJ2-2, with TRBD2 identical over 11 bases. Germline CDR1 reads LGHDT; CDR2 reads YNNKEL (reference sequence). The V and J ends lost 10 bases and 2 bases, in that order; junction bases with no gene match: 6. The CDR3 is made up of 15 amino acids. CDR3 region: CAISSGRVNTGELFF. CDR3 nucleotides: TGTGCCATAAGTAGCGGGAGGGTTAACACCGGGGAGCTGTTTTTT.

This clonotype was detected only a few times. This rearrangement joins TRBV5-1 to TRBJ1-1; D might be TRBD1 (5 bases). The CDR3 length is 15 residues. CDR1 and CDR2 from the germline V gene are SGHRS and YFSETQ. Trimming removed 2 bases at V and 1 base at J, with 12 bases between. The CDR3 sequence is CASSFGGLGNTEAFF. Written as DNA, the CDR3 is TGCGCCAGCAGCTTCGGGGGACTGGGGAACACTGAAGCTTTCTTT.

V is TRBV7-9 and J is TRBJ1-4; D not certain. Germline CDR1 and CDR2: SEHNR and FQNEAQ (reference sequence). CDR3 size: 14 residues. With 5 bases removed from V and 3 bases from J, the gap between germline ends came to 10 bases. The CDR3 loop reads CASSLALANEKLFF. DNA for the CDR3: TGTGCCAGCAGCCTCGCGTTGGCTAATGAAAAACTGTTTTTT.

This clonotype appeared a few times. V is TRBV5-1 and J is TRBJ2-5, with D unresolved. Germline loops: CDR1 SGHRS, CDR2 YFSETQ. Trimming removed 4 bases from V and 1 base from J, with 14 bases in between. This CDR3 comprises 15 residues. The CDR3 DNA follows: TGCGCCAGCAGCGATCTACTCGGTCTCCAAGAGACCCAGTACTTC. It specifies CASSDLLGLQETQYF.

This clonotype was counted between two and nine times. The chain has TRBV20-1 and TRBJ2-1; a possible D gene is TRBD2 (5 bases). V lost 5 bases, J lost 0 bases, and 11 bases lay in between. This CDR3 contains 14 residues. Looked up from germline, CDR1 is DFQATT and CDR2 is SNEGSKA (reference sequence). The CDR3 DNA reads TGCAGTGCTGCTACTGGGAGCTCCTACAATGAGCAGTTCTTC. Translated: CSAATGSSYNEQFF.

V and J are TRBV6-1 and TRBJ2-1; no clear D gene. The germline gives CDR1 MNHNS, CDR2 SASEGT. The CDR3 spans 14 residues. The V end was cut by 5 bases, the J end by 12 bases, with 20 bases between. The CDR3 DNA follows: TGTGCCAGCAGTCTAGGCCCAACCAATCCAAGGCAGTTCTTC. This encodes CASSLGPTNPRQFF.

For this clonotype: A much larger clone differs by one base, so this may be a read error. The chain combines TRBV12-3 or TRBV12-4 with TRBJ2-1, with D possibly matching TRBD1 (5 bases). The CDR3 length is 19 residues. Written as DNA, the CDR3 is TGTACCAGCAGCAACCTCAAGCTTTGGGGCCTTGAGGACTACAATGAGCAGTTCTTC. Protein product: CTSSNLKLWGLEDYNEQFF.

This clonotype came up a few times. This sequence joins TRBV6-1 and TRBJ1-1, with D unclear. The CDR3 has 14 residues. Trimming took off 7 bases at V and 1 base at J, with 13 bases between the two ends. Germline values: CDR1 MNHNS, CDR2 SASEGT. The CDR3 region has the DNA TGTGCCAGCACTCGTCTCACTACGAACACTGAAGCTTTCTTT. Encoded protein: CASTRLTTNTEAFF.